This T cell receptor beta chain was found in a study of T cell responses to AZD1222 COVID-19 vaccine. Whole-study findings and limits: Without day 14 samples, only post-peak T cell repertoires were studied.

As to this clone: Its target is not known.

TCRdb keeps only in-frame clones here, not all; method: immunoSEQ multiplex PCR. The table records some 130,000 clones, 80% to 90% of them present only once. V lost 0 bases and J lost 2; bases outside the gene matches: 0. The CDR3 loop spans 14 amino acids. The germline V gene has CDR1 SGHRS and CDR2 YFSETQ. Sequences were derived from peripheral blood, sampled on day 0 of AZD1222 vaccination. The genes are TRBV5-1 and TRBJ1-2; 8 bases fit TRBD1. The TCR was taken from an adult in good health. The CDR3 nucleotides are TGCGCCAGCAGCTTGGGGGACAGGAACTATGGCTACACCTTC. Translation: CASSLGDRNYGYTF. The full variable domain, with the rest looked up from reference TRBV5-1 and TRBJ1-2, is KAGVTQTPRYLIKTRGQQVTLSCSPISGHRSVSWYQQTPGQGLQFLFEYFSETQRNKGNFPGRFSGRQFSNSRSEMNVSTLELGDSALYLCASSLGDRNYGYTFGSGTRLTVV.